Following are 26 T cell receptor beta chains from one sample sequenced in a study of T-cell memory formation after mild COVID-19. TCRdb called the 5' RACE reads again in MiXCR, with one record for every CDR3 protein. The repertoire holds some 450,000 distinct CDR3 sequences, with around 19% as singletons. The sample consisted of PBMCs or a T cell subset sorted from them (not recorded which). The receptors were sampled from an adult woman who had mild COVID-19 (a few samples of this study predate the infection). Cell type and time point are not known.

CDR3 region: CSAPGVTQETQYF. CDR3 bases: TGCAGTGCTCCCGGGGTAACCCAAGAGACCCAGTACTTC. The V gene is TRBV20-1, the J gene TRBJ2-5, with D possibly matching TRBD2 (5 bases). Germline loops: CDR1 DFQATT, CDR2 SNEGSKA (reference sequence). The CDR3 covers 13 residues. V was trimmed by 5 bases and J by 1 base, leaving 11 bases between them.

The chain combines TRBV7-9 with TRBJ1-3; no clear D gene. Germline-derived CDR1 and CDR2 are SEHNR and FQNEAQ (reference sequence). The V gene lost 8 bases and the J gene lost 1 base, with 9 bases spanning the gap. The CDR3 loop spans 13 amino acids. CDR3: CASAEGSGNTIYF. As DNA, the CDR3 is TGTGCCAGCGCCGAGGGTTCTGGAAACACCATATATTTT.

This rearrangement joins TRBV12-3 or TRBV12-4 to TRBJ2-3, with D possibly matching TRBD1 (6 bases). The V and J ends lost 6 bases and 7 bases respectively, with 20 bases between them. CDR3 size: 15 residues. The CDR3 DNA is TGTGCCAGCAGGACGTCCGGGACAAGGGGCCATACGCAGTATTTT. Translated: CASRTSGTRGHTQYF.

This clonotype was seen a few times. V usage is TRBV27 and J usage is TRBJ2-1; D is perhaps TRBD2 (5 bases). In germline, CDR1 is MNHEY, CDR2 SMNVEV (reference sequence). The CDR3 covers 14 residues. V lost 0 bases and J lost 9, with 12 bases in between. CDR3 residues: CASSLSRVEVEQFF. CDR3 DNA sequence: TGTGCCAGCAGTTTATCGCGGGTAGAGGTTGAGCAGTTCTTC.

V is TRBV7-2 and J is TRBJ1-5; D ambiguous. The CDR3 has 18 residues. Germline-derived CDR1 and CDR2 are SGHTA and FQGNSA. Trimming cost V 2 bases and J 0 bases, with 17 bases left between them. The CDR3 DNA follows: TGTGCCAGCAGCTTATCGGAGTTTGGGCCATATAGCAATCAGCCCCAGCATTTT. Its translation: CASSLSEFGPYSNQPQHF.

This clonotype was detected only a few times. The chain joins TRBV10-3 to TRBJ2-3; perhaps D is TRBD1 or TRBD2 (6 bases each). V shed 10 bases and J shed 1 base, with 15 bases lying between them. Germline V lookup: CDR1 ENHRY, CDR2 SYGVKD. The CDR3 runs to 14 residues. CDR3 amino acids: CATGGGPGTDTQYF. CDR3 DNA sequence: TGTGCCACCGGGGGCGGTCCTGGCACAGATACGCAGTATTTT.

In this sample, this clonotype turned up a few times. The V and J genes are TRBV5-1 and TRBJ1-5; D gene ambiguous. Between the trimmed V and J ends, which lost 4 bases and 2 bases, there was a span of 13 bases. The germline V gene has CDR1 SGHRS and CDR2 YFSETQ. The CDR3 length is 15 residues. This chain's CDR3 is CASSRIPGGNQPQHF. CDR3 nucleotide sequence: TGCGCCAGCAGCAGAATCCCTGGGGGCAATCAGCCCCAGCATTTT.

This clonotype was seen a handful of times. The chain carries TRBV7-3 and TRBJ2-6; a weak D match, TRBD2 (5 bases). Germline loops: CDR1 SGHTA, CDR2 FQGTGA. The CDR3 length is 17 residues. V was pared by 1 base and J by 0 bases, with 10 bases between. The CDR3 DNA reads TGTGCCAGCAGCTTAAGACCGGGATCCTCTGGGGCCAACGTCCTGACTTTC. Translating gives CASSLRPGSSGANVLTF.

This clonotype was seen a handful of times. The V call is TRBV6-5, the J call TRBJ2-7, with a tentative D call TRBD1 (5 bases). Trimming stripped 3 bases from V and 3 bases from J, with 15 bases between. Germline CDR1 and CDR2: MNHEY and SVGAGI. The CDR3 is 15 residues long. CDR3 protein: CASSYNKGMIYEQYF. The CDR3 DNA reads TGTGCCAGCAGTTATAATAAGGGGATGATCTACGAGCAGTACTTC.

This clonotype has more than one count but fewer than ten. The chain uses TRBV19 and TRBJ2-3, with 8 bases aligning to TRBD2. Germline CDR1 is LNHDA and CDR2 is SQIVND (reference sequence). Trimming removed 4 bases from V and 4 bases from J; junction bases left unmatched: 10. The CDR3 is made up of 16 amino acids. The CDR3 bases are TGTGCCAGTAGTAACCCCGGACTAGCTAGCTCAGATACGCAGTATTTT. It yields the protein CASSNPGLASSDTQYF.

This clonotype was seen ten or more times. The rearrangement joins TRBV12-3 or TRBV12-4 to TRBJ1-5, with D perhaps matching TRBD1 (6 bases). Deletions cut 8 bases from V and 3 bases from J, with 20 bases between. This CDR3 spans 16 amino acids. This CDR3 is CASWRGTSGVNQPQHF. Here the CDR3 DNA reads TGTGCCAGCTGGAGGGGGACTTCGGGAGTCAATCAGCCCCAGCATTTT.

The J gene is TRBJ2-3, the V gene TRBV20-1, with 13 nucleotides matching TRBD2. This CDR3 has 18 residues. The germline gives CDR1 DFQATT, CDR2 SNEGSKA (reference sequence). V gave up 3 bases and J gave up 0 bases; unmatched junction bases: 9. CDR3 sequence: CSASRGLAGASSTDTQYF. In DNA, the CDR3 is TGCAGTGCTAGTCGAGGACTAGCGGGGGCGTCTAGCACAGATACGCAGTATTTT.

This sequence joins TRBV5-1 and TRBJ1-4; a possible D gene is TRBD1 (6 bases). CDR1 and CDR2 (germline): SGHRS, YFSETQ. Deletions cut 4 bases from V and 5 bases from J, with 12 bases between. The length of the CDR3 is 14 residues. CDR3 sequence: CASSPWRGNEKLFF. The CDR3 DNA sequence: TGCGCCAGCAGCCCCTGGAGGGGGAATGAAAAACTGTTTTTT.

The chain uses TRBV15 and TRBJ2-5; 7 bases are a match to TRBD2. V was pared by 3 bases and J by 5 bases, with 12 bases of the junction left unmatched. Germline V gene sequence: CDR1 LNHNV, CDR2 YYDKDF (reference sequence). CDR3 length: 16 residues. The CDR3 DNA reads as TGTGCCACCAGCAGTGGCCACCCTGAACTAGCGGAGACCCAGTACTTC. Protein: CATSSGHPELAETQYF.

This clonotype was seen only a few times. The chain uses TRBV4-2 and TRBJ1-4; 7 nucleotides agree with TRBD1. Germline loops: CDR1 LGHNA, CDR2 YNFKEQ. The ends lost 3 bases at V and 5 bases at J; junction bases unmatched: 6. The CDR3 is 15 amino acids. CDR3 nucleotide sequence: TGTGCCAGCAGCCAGGGGACAGCCCGAAATGAAAAACTGTTTTTT. Amino acid sequence: CASSQGTARNEKLFF.

The chain uses TRBV9 and TRBJ2-3, with a weak D call TRBD2 (5 bases). The CDR3 consists of 15 residues. V was cut by 0 bases and J by 6 bases, with 14 bases left in between. Germline values: CDR1 SGDLS, CDR2 YYNGEE. The CDR3 sequence is CASSVGVSVPDTQYF. The CDR3 nucleotides are TGTGCCAGCAGCGTAGGGGTTAGCGTCCCGGATACGCAGTATTTT.

V usage is TRBV27 and J usage is TRBJ1-1; D not resolved. CDR3 length: 13 residues. CDR1 is MNHEY, CDR2 SMNVEV, per germline (reference sequence). Trimming took 3 bases from V and 4 from J, leaving 9 bases between them. CDR3 sequence reads: CASSFGYGTEAFF. Written as DNA, the CDR3 is TGTGCCAGCAGTTTCGGTTATGGCACTGAAGCTTTCTTT.

The chain uses TRBV14 and TRBJ2-7; D is possibly TRBD1 (5 bases). CDR1 is SGHDN and CDR2 is FVKESK in the germline V gene. V was trimmed by 7 bases and J by 6 bases, leaving 16 bases between them. The CDR3 is made up of 13 amino acids. The CDR3: CASKGQVWAEQYF. CDR3 bases: TGTGCCAGCAAGGGGCAGGTGTGGGCCGAGCAGTACTTC.

Only a few counts were recorded for this clonotype. The DNA of the CDR3 is TGTGCCAGCAGCCAACGCCGGGCCAGGCTTAATGAAAAACTGTTTTTT. Translating it yields CASSQRRARLNEKLFF. The J gene is TRBJ1-4, the V gene TRBV14; D remains ambiguous. Germline lookup yields CDR1 SGHDN and CDR2 FVKESK. CDR3 length equals 16 residues. The V end was cut by 2 bases, the J end by 4 bases, with 14 bases between. Filled out from reference TRBV14 and TRBJ1-4, the complete variable domain reads EAGVTQFPSHSVIEKGQTVTLRCDPISGHDNLYWYRRVMGKEIKFLLHFVKESKQDESGMPNNRFLAERTGGTYSTLKVQPAELEDSGVYFCASSQRRARLNEKLFFGSGTQLSVL.

The chain joins TRBV2 to TRBJ1-6; no clear D. Germline values: CDR1 SNHLY, CDR2 FYNNEI. The CDR3 contains 15 residues. V was cut by 7 bases and J by 7 bases, with 17 bases left in between. The CDR3 sequence: CASMLGVYENSPLHF. The CDR3 region has the DNA TGTGCCAGCATGCTGGGTGTATATGAGAATTCACCCCTCCACTTT.

This clonotype was seen repeatedly, ten times or more. The chain is built from TRBV4-1 and TRBJ1-2; a weak D match, TRBD1 (5 bases). Germline V gives CDR1 MGHRA, CDR2 YSYEKL. V shed 0 bases and J shed 2 bases, with 10 bases lying between them. The CDR3 is 15 amino acids. The chain's CDR3 is CASSQDPGGNYGYTF. The CDR3 bases are TGCGCCAGCAGCCAAGATCCGGGGGGGAACTATGGCTACACCTTC.

In its sample, this clonotype was seen a few times. The chain is built from TRBV29-1 and TRBJ2-1, with D uncertain. In germline, CDR1 is SQVTM, CDR2 ANQGSEA. Trimming pared 5 bases from V and 5 bases from J, leaving 13 bases between. The CDR3 is 13 residues long. CDR3 bases: TGCAGCGTTATGGGGTCCTCTCACAATGAGCAGTTCTTC. Amino acids: CSVMGSSHNEQFF.

The table lists this clonotype with a few counts. The chain's CDR3 is CASSSRQEGQPQHF. For the CDR3, the DNA is TGTGCCAGCAGCAGCCGACAGGAGGGTCAGCCCCAGCATTTT. The rearrangement uses TRBV21-1 and TRBJ1-5; the table gives TRBD1 as D, unverified against the DNA. TRBV21-1 is listed as a pseudogene. The length of the CDR3 is 14 residues.

The chain is built from TRBV2 and TRBJ2-5; 7 bases are a match to TRBD1. The V and J ends lost 3 bases and 3 bases, in that order; junction bases with no gene match: 4. The length of the CDR3 is 14 residues. Germline CDR1 is SNHLY and CDR2 is FYNNEI. Written as DNA, the CDR3 is TGTGCCAGCAGTGATGGGCAGGGGGAAGAGACCCAGTACTTC. Amino acids: CASSDGQGEETQYF.

This rearrangement joins TRBV19 to TRBJ1-2; the D gene is possibly TRBD1 (6 bases). CDR1 LNHDA and CDR2 SQIVND come from the germline V gene (reference sequence). Deletions cut 6 bases from V and 5 bases from J, with 22 bases between. The CDR3 sequence is 16 residues long. CDR3 protein: CASSRSPQGGLYGYTF. The CDR3 DNA reads as TGTGCCAGTAGCAGATCCCCACAGGGCGGATTATATGGCTACACCTTC.

The chain combines TRBV3-1 with TRBJ1-2; possibly TRBD1 for D (5 bases). Per germline, CDR1 LGHDT and CDR2 YNNKEL (reference sequence). With 1 base removed from V and 4 bases from J, the gap between germline ends came to 13 bases. This CDR3 has 15 residues. The CDR3 nucleotides are TGTGCCAGCAGCCAAGGGAAGGGGATTTCCTATGGCTACACCTTC. Its translation is CASSQGKGISYGYTF.